The clone carrying this T cell receptor beta chain was observed a few times. Its antigen remains unknown. The entry originates in a study of neurological immune-mediated disorders. Study results and caveats: HTLV-1-associated myelopathy had the most TCR clonal expansion, and multiple sclerosis had the least, less than healthy controls.

As for time point: longitudinal time-point 2. PBMCs stored at -80 C, 2 million in total, were the source of the unsorted libraries. Synthesis of cDNA was carried out by template-switch 5'RACE. The reaction used 10-nucleotide random UMIs. TCRdb reprocessed the 5' RACE reads with MiXCR, giving one entry per CDR3 protein. The table includes roughly 98,000 distinct CDR3 sequences, around 14% detected once. The CDR3 length is 16 residues. Per germline, CDR1 LGHDT and CDR2 YNNKEL (reference sequence). Trimming removed 4 bases from V and 0 bases from J, with 13 bases in between. Sequencing was performed on PBMCs. The V and J genes are TRBV3-1 and TRBJ1-3, with D possibly matching TRBD1 (5 bases). This clonotype was obtained from a female donor with HTLV-1-associated myelopathy (HAM/TSP). CDR3 sequence reads: CASSPSGPFSGNTIYF. The CDR3 DNA follows: TGTGCCAGCAGCCCATCGGGACCGTTCTCTGGAAACACCATATATTTT. The variable domain in full, completed from reference TRBV3-1 and TRBJ1-3, reads DTAVSQTPKYLVTQMGNDKSIKCEQNLGHDTMYWYKQDSKKFLKIMFSYNNKELIINETVPNRFSPKSPDKAHLNLHINSLELGDSAVYFCASSPSGPFSGNTIYFGEGSWLTVV.